A single sample gave rise to the 25 T cell receptor beta chains below, sequenced in a study of type 1 and type 2 diabetes patients. PCR was run on genomic DNA. A primer set of 30 forward and 13 reverse primers amplified the CDR3. TCRdb re-called the multiplex PCR reads with MiXCR, one entry per CDR3 protein. The data show 250,000 to 300,000 distinct CDR3 sequences, roughly 48% seen once. Source material: peripheral blood mononuclear cells (PBMCs). The receptors stem from a man younger than 35 with type 2 diabetes.

This clonotype was seen a few times. V is TRBV2 and J is TRBJ2-7; 7 nucleotides match TRBD2. Unmatched junction bases numbered 8, after V lost 3 bases and J lost 0 bases. This CDR3 region has 16 residues. CDR1 is SNHLY, CDR2 FYNNEI, per germline. The CDR3 sequence: CASSDRRLAVSYEQYF. In DNA form, the CDR3 reads TGTGCCAGCAGTGATAGGAGGCTAGCGGTCTCCTACGAGCAGTACTTC. Variable domain in full (rest from reference TRBV2 and TRBJ2-7): EPEVTQTPSHQVTQMGQEVILRCVPISNHLYFYWYRQILGQKVEFLVSFYNNEISEKSEIFDDQFSVERPDGSNFTLKIRSTKLEDSAMYFCASSDRRLAVSYEQYFGPGTRLTVT.

The J gene is TRBJ1-4, the V gene TRBV14; D gene ambiguous. The germline gives CDR1 SGHDN, CDR2 FVKESK. The CDR3 is 15 residues long. V lost 0 bases and J 11 bases, leaving 16 bases between the germline ends. The CDR3 region is CASSQDSVEARKLFF. The CDR3 DNA reads as TGTGCCAGCAGCCAAGATAGTGTGGAAGCCCGCAAACTGTTTTTT.

The V and J genes are TRBV7-2 and TRBJ2-1; 7 bases fit TRBD2. CDR3 length equals 17 residues. The germline CDR1 and CDR2 sequences are SGHTA and FQGNSA. V lost 1 base and J lost 1; bases outside the gene matches: 7. CDR3 sequence: CASSLDGDYDSYNEQFF. DNA for the CDR3: TGTGCCAGCAGCTTAGACGGGGACTACGATTCCTACAATGAGCAGTTCTTC.

The chain joins TRBV7-3 to TRBJ1-1, with D unclear. Trimming shortened V by 5 bases and J by 11 bases, and 18 bases separated the two germline ends. Germline-derived CDR1 and CDR2 are SGHTA and FQGTGA. CDR3 size: 13 residues. CDR3 in amino acids: CASSGNGVGDAFF. The CDR3 DNA follows: TGTGCCAGCAGCGGTAATGGGGTCGGAGACGCTTTCTTT.

The chain carries TRBV12-3 or TRBV12-4 and TRBJ2-2; D gene ambiguous. V shed 6 bases and J shed 5 bases, with 10 bases lying between them. This CDR3 contains 13 residues. CDR3 nucleotides: TGTGCCAGCAGCCCGATCCTGACCGGGGAGCTGTTTTTT. The encoded protein is CASSPILTGELFF.

This clonotype was seen more than once but under ten times. The V and J genes are TRBV9 and TRBJ1-2, with 9 positions matching TRBD1. The junction had 2 bases not matched to a gene; V was cut back by 2 bases and J by 6 bases. Germline lookup yields CDR1 SGDLS and CDR2 YYNGEE. This CDR3 region has 13 residues. The DNA for the CDR3 is TGTGCCAGCAGCGTGGGACAGGGCAATGGCTACACCTTC. Protein sequence: CASSVGQGNGYTF.

The chain combines TRBV4-1 with TRBJ2-5; D could derive from TRBD1 or TRBD2 (6 bases each). CDR1 is MGHRA and CDR2 is YSYEKL in the germline V gene. Trimming shortened V by 0 bases and J by 3 bases, and 14 bases separated the two germline ends. CDR3 length: 16 amino acids. CDR3 amino acids: CASSQDRGQNEETQYF. For the CDR3, the DNA is TGCGCCAGCAGCCAAGATCGGGGGCAGAACGAAGAGACCCAGTACTTC.

The chain uses TRBV11-2 and TRBJ1-6; D call uncertain. Germline CDR1 is SGHAT and CDR2 is FQNNGV. The CDR3 contains 16 residues. The V and J ends lost 1 base and 6 bases respectively, with 13 bases between them. CDR3 sequence: CASSLVGRSLNSPLHF. The DNA of the CDR3 is TGTGCCAGCAGCTTAGTCGGGCGCAGTCTTAATTCACCCCTCCACTTT.

This rearrangement joins TRBV7-8 to TRBJ1-5; D gene uncertain. CDR3 length: 13 amino acids. Germline V gene lookup returns CDR1 SGHVS and CDR2 FQNEAQ. V was cut by 5 bases and J by 4 bases, with 9 bases left in between. This chain's CDR3 is CASSQSDNQPQHF. DNA for the CDR3: TGTGCCAGCAGCCAATCGGATAATCAGCCCCAGCATTTT.

The rearrangement links TRBV19 to TRBJ2-7; D gene unclear. The germline CDR1 and CDR2 sequences are LNHDA and SQIVND (reference sequence). Between the trimmed V and J ends, which lost 5 bases and 4 bases, there was a span of 15 bases. This CDR3 spans 14 amino acids. The CDR3 region is CASSLTVRSYEQYF. The CDR3 DNA sequence: TGTGCCAGTAGTCTGACGGTGAGATCGTACGAGCAGTACTTC.

This clonotype appeared a few times. The chain couples TRBV7-2 to TRBJ1-5, with a weak D call TRBD1 (5 bases). Trimming left V 1 base short and J 0 bases short, with 22 bases between. Germline V gene lookup returns CDR1 SGHTA and CDR2 FQGNSA. CDR3 length equals 20 residues. The CDR3 region is CASSLVSREPGPHSNQPQHF. The DNA for the CDR3 is TGTGCCAGCAGCTTAGTCTCTCGAGAACCGGGACCCCATAGCAATCAGCCCCAGCATTTT.

The sample holds one count of this clonotype. This CDR3 is missing its conserved last phenylalanine or tryptophan, likely due to a read error. This rearrangement joins TRBV2 to TRBJ1-1; 8 bases match TRBD1. The CDR3 totals 18 residues. Trimming removed 5 bases from V and 4 bases from J; junction bases left unmatched: 18. In germline, CDR1 is SNHLY, CDR2 FYNNEI. The CDR3 sequence is CASSHVYVLRGQGTEAFL. Here the CDR3 DNA reads TGTGCCAGCAGTCACGTATATGTCCTCAGGGGGCAGGGCACTGAAGCTTTCCTT.

This clonotype has only a few counts. V usage is TRBV7-6 and J usage is TRBJ2-1; D is perhaps TRBD2 (5 bases). The V gene lost 2 bases and the J gene lost 4 bases, with 15 bases spanning the gap. Per germline, CDR1 SGHVS and CDR2 FNYEAQ. This CDR3 has 16 amino acids. CDR3 sequence reads: CASSLLGGGGYNEQFF. CDR3 coding DNA: TGTGCCAGCAGCTTACTGGGCGGAGGCGGATACAATGAGCAGTTCTTC. Using reference TRBV7-6 and TRBJ2-1 for the parts outside the CDR3, the full variable domain is GAGVSQSPRYKVTKRGQDVALRCDPISGHVSLYWYRQALGQGPEFLTYFNYEAQQDKSGLPNDRFSAERPEGSISTLTIQRTEQRDSAMYRCASSLLGGGGYNEQFFGPGTRLTVL.

The gene calls are TRBV28 and TRBJ1-6; D is unresolved. V shed 7 bases and J shed 7 bases, with 14 bases lying between them. The germline V gene encodes CDR1 MDHEN and CDR2 SYDVKM. The CDR3 has 14 residues. CDR3 residues: CASIPNHRNSPLHF. The CDR3 DNA reads as TGTGCCAGCATCCCAAATCATAGAAATTCACCCCTCCACTTT.

Notes on this clonotype: At one end, the junction sequence differs from germline, possibly due to a read error. This sequence joins TRBV12-3 or TRBV12-4 and TRBJ1-5; D ambiguous. The CDR3 covers 15 residues. The CDR3 loop is CASSLPRHSNQPQHF. The CDR3 DNA is TGTGCCAGCAGTTTACCCAGGCATAGCAATCAGCCCCAGCATTTC.

V gene TRBV3-1 combines with J gene TRBJ2-5; 7 bases are a match to TRBD2. V gave up 5 bases and J gave up 10 bases; unmatched junction bases: 4. Per the germline V gene, CDR1 is LGHDT and CDR2 is YNNKEL (reference sequence). The CDR3 runs to 11 residues. The CDR3 region is CASSLTGGQYF. CDR3 DNA sequence: TGTGCCAGCAGCTTAACGGGGGGCCAGTACTTC.

V gene TRBV7-9 combines with J gene TRBJ2-7; 8 bases are a match to TRBD2. V was pared by 6 bases and J by 0 bases, with 7 bases of the junction left unmatched. The CDR3 sequence is 15 residues long. Germline CDR1 SEHNR, CDR2 FQNEAQ (reference sequence). The CDR3 coding sequence is TGTGCCAGCAGAGGTACGCGGGGGGACTCCTACGAGCAGTACTTC. Residues: CASRGTRGDSYEQYF.

This clonotype was recorded once. The chain is built from TRBV10-3 and TRBJ1-4, with 9 bases lining up with TRBD1. V trimming: 10 bases; J trimming: 1 base; junction bases outside the gene matches: 4. CDR1 is ENHRY, CDR2 SYGVKD, per germline. The CDR3 has 14 residues. In nucleotides, the CDR3 is TGTGCCACCGGACAGGGGCGAACTAATGAAAAACTGTTTTTT. It is translated as CATGQGRTNEKLFF.

This chain links TRBV25-1 with TRBJ2-7; D could derive from TRBD1 or TRBD2 (5 bases each). CDR3 length: 14 amino acids. The V gene's germline CDR1 is MGHDK and CDR2 SYGVNS. V was trimmed by 5 bases and J by 1 base, leaving 12 bases between them. The CDR3, as DNA: TGTGCCAGCAGTCTAGGAGAGGGGTCCTACGAGCAGTACTTC. This encodes CASSLGEGSYEQYF.

The chain combines TRBV10-3 with TRBJ2-7; D may match TRBD1 or TRBD2 (7 bases each). CDR1 and CDR2 from the germline V gene are ENHRY and SYGVKD. The CDR3 runs to 15 residues. The germline V and J ends were trimmed by 10 bases and 4 bases, with 23 bases remaining between them. The CDR3 here is CASRGGEYRVYEQYF. CDR3 nucleotide sequence: TGTGCCAGCAGGGGGGGGGAATATCGCGTGTACGAGCAGTACTTC.

This clonotype was found a few times. CDR3 protein: CASSSLTTTGNYGYTF. CDR3 coding DNA: TGTGCCAGCAGTTCCCTGACGACAACAGGGAACTATGGCTACACCTTC. The chain couples TRBV6-6 to TRBJ1-2; maybe TRBD1 (6 bases). CDR3 length: 16 amino acids. Germline lookup yields CDR1 MNHNY and CDR2 SVGAGI (reference sequence). Trimming pared 4 bases from V and 2 bases from J, leaving 17 bases between.

This clonotype has only one observation. The genes are TRBV11-2 and TRBJ2-7; 7 bases agree with TRBD1. CDR1 and CDR2 (germline): SGHAT, FQNNGV. J lost 5 bases, V lost 5 bases, and 12 bases had no gene match. This CDR3 is 15 amino acids long. The CDR3, as DNA: TGTGCCAGCAGCCTAAAACGACAGGGTAGGAACGAGCAGTACTTC. The encoded protein is CASSLKRQGRNEQYF.

This clonotype was observed many times. Here the CDR3 DNA reads TGTGCCAGCAAGAGACAGACGGGAGGCTACACCTTC. It yields the protein CASKRQTGGYTF. The rearrangement links TRBV2 to TRBJ1-2, with D perhaps matching TRBD1 (5 bases). V was cut by 7 bases and J by 8 bases, with 14 bases left in between. Germline lookup yields CDR1 SNHLY and CDR2 FYNNEI. The CDR3 loop spans 12 amino acids.

This clonotype came up a few times. The CDR3 sequence: CASRSIGTDNSPLHF. The CDR3 coding sequence is TGTGCCAGTAGGAGTATCGGGACAGACAATTCACCCCTCCACTTT. The V call is TRBV19, the J call TRBJ1-6, with TRBD1 matching over 7 bases. The trim removed 6 bases at V and 7 bases at J, leaving 9 bases unmatched. Germline assignment: CDR1 LNHDA and CDR2 SQIVND (reference sequence). This CDR3 spans 15 amino acids.

The V and J genes are TRBV6-1 and TRBJ2-1; 9 bases map to TRBD1. Per germline, CDR1 MNHNS and CDR2 SASEGT. The CDR3 is 16 residues long. After removal of 10 bases from V and 9 bases from J, the junction contained 19 bases not matched to a gene. CDR3 bases: TGTGCCATCGCCAACCTCGGGACAGGGAGGTCCGGTGAGCAGTTCTTC. It encodes CAIANLGTGRSGEQFF.